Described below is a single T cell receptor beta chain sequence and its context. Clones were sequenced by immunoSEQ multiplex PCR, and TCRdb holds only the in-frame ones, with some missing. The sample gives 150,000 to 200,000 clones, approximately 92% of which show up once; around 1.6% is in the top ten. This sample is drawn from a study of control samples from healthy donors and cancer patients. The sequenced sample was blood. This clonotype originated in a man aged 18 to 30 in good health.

The CDR3 coding sequence is TGTGCCTGCATTCTTCCGGGTAGTACGGACACCATATATTTT. It yields the protein CACILPGSTDTIYF. The rearrangement joins TRBV30 to TRBJ1-3; D is uncertain. The germline V gene has CDR1 GTSNPN and CDR2 SVGIG (reference sequence). The CDR3 loop spans 14 amino acids. V was trimmed by 6 bases and J by 8 bases, leaving 20 bases between them. Drawing the rest from reference TRBV30 and TRBJ1-3, the complete variable domain is SQTIHQWPATLVQPVGSPLSLECTVEGTSNPNLYWYRQAAGRGLQLLFYSVGIGQISSEVPQNLSASRPQDRQFILSSKKLLLSDSGFYLCACILPGSTDTIYFGEGSWLTVV.